Listed here are 22 T cell receptor beta chains from one sample, sequenced in a study of glioma-infiltrating T cells. Amplification of TCR alpha and beta CDR3 regions from RNA used iRepertoire nested multiplex PCR. Using its own MiXCR run on the multiplex PCR reads, TCRdb lists one record per CDR3 protein. The sample consists of approximately 110,000 distinct CDR3 sequences, roughly 20% of them appearing once. The sequencing input was glioma tissue, nonneoplastic brain tissue, or PBMCs (not recorded which). These receptors came from a human donor with low-grade glioma or glioblastoma, undergoing nonglioma brain surgery, or in good health (not recorded which).

This clonotype was counted many times. The chain joins TRBV19 to TRBJ1-4; 7 bases line up with TRBD1. V dropped 6 bases and J dropped 6; count of bases not matched to a gene: 7. The CDR3 is 14 amino acids. The V gene's germline CDR1 is LNHDA and CDR2 SQIVND (reference sequence). The CDR3 sequence: CASSPGQMHEKLFF. CDR3 nucleotide sequence: TGTGCCAGTAGCCCGGGACAGATGCATGAAAAACTGTTTTTT. The whole variable domain, filled in from reference TRBV19 and TRBJ1-4, reads DGGITQSPKYLFRKEGQNVTLSCEQNLNHDAMYWYRQDPGQGLRLIYYSQIVNDFQKGDIAEGYSVSREKKESFPLTVTSAQKNPTAFYLCASSPGQMHEKLFFGSGTQLSVL.

This clonotype has at least ten counts. The chain is built from TRBV5-1 and TRBJ2-2; D might be TRBD1 (5 bases). Germline V gives CDR1 SGHRS, CDR2 YFSETQ. This CDR3 is built from 14 residues. With 4 bases removed from V and 7 bases from J, the gap between germline ends came to 14 bases. The CDR3: CASSPNQGIGELFF. The CDR3 DNA follows: TGCGCCAGCAGCCCAAACCAGGGCATCGGGGAGCTGTTTTTT.

This clonotype has at least ten counts. Since a much larger clone is just one base distant, this may be a read error. The chain recombines TRBV6-1 with TRBJ1-1; D gene unclear. CDR3 length: 10 amino acids. Looked up from germline, CDR1 is MNHNS and CDR2 is SASEGT. Trimming shortened V by 6 bases and J by 7 bases, and 6 bases separated the two germline ends. The CDR3 DNA follows: TGTGCCAGCAGCAACCTTGAAGCTTTCTTT. This codes for CASSNLEAFF.

About this clonotype: One end of the junction is discordant with germline, which a read error may explain. The J gene is TRBJ2-2, the V gene TRBV11-2; TRBD2 matches at 9 bases. The CDR3 totals 18 residues. CDR1 is SGHAT and CDR2 is FQNNGV in the germline V gene. CDR3 amino acids: CASSLGLAGSPNTGEPFF. In DNA, the CDR3 is TGTGCCAGCAGCTTAGGTCTAGCGGGATCCCCGAACACCGGGGAGCCGTTTTTT.

This chain uses TRBV3-1 with TRBJ2-3, with 12 positions matching TRBD2. CDR3 length: 15 residues. CDR1 and CDR2 (germline): LGHDT, YNNKEL (reference sequence). The ends lost 4 bases at V and 4 bases at J; junction bases unmatched: 3. DNA of the CDR3: TGTGCCAGCAGCCGCGGGACTAGCGGGCCAGATACGCAGTATTTT. Translation: CASSRGTSGPDTQYF.

This clonotype has just one count. Given a much more abundant clone one base away, this may be a read error. The CDR3 region is CASSLGRDTYYEQYF. CDR3 DNA: TGTGCCAGCAGCTTAGGTAGGGATACATACTACGAGCAGTACTTC. The chain combines TRBV7-2 with TRBJ2-7, with unresolved D. CDR1 SGHTA and CDR2 FQGNSA come from the germline V gene. The CDR3 consists of 15 residues. The V end was cut by 1 base, the J end by 3 bases, with 13 bases between.

This clonotype was detected ten times or more. V is TRBV28 and J is TRBJ1-3; 10 bases agree with TRBD1. The V and J ends lost 6 bases and 4 bases, in that order; junction bases with no gene match: 15. This CDR3 region has 18 residues. Germline V CDR1 and CDR2: MDHEN, SYDVKM. Here the CDR3 reads CASSFTGTGVIEGNTIYF. CDR3 in DNA: TGTGCCAGCAGCTTCACCGGGACAGGGGTAATTGAAGGAAACACCATATATTTT.

This clonotype was recorded at least ten times. This chain joins TRBV24-1 and TRBJ2-1, with 8 bases that match TRBD2. CDR3 length equals 16 residues. J was trimmed by 2 bases and V by 5 bases; bases with no gene match: 7. Germline lookup yields CDR1 KGHDR and CDR2 SFDVKD. The CDR3 region is CATSGLTSETYNEQFF. The CDR3 DNA reads TGTGCCACCAGTGGCTTGACTAGCGAAACCTACAATGAGCAGTTCTTC.

This clonotype was seen at least ten times. The genes are TRBV4-1 and TRBJ2-7; 7 bases align to TRBD2. Germline V lookup: CDR1 MGHRA, CDR2 YSYEKL. The CDR3 loop spans 16 amino acids. J was trimmed by 3 bases and V by 0 bases; bases with no gene match: 8. The CDR3 DNA reads TGCGCCAGCAGCCAAGAGCCCACTAGCGCCTACTACGAGCAGTACTTC. Translation: CASSQEPTSAYYEQYF.

As concerns this clonotype: This may stem from a read error, because a much larger clone lies one nucleotide away. The genes are TRBV6-1 and TRBJ2-7; unclear D gene. Trimming took 6 bases from V and 0 from J, leaving 12 bases between them. Germline values: CDR1 MNHNS, CDR2 SASEGT. The CDR3 is 14 amino acids. The CDR3 is CASRLVTFSYEQYF. The CDR3 bases are TGTGCCAGCAGGTTAGTAACCTTCTCCTACGAGCAGTACTTC.

About this clonotype: This may come from a read error, since a much larger clone is one base off. The rearrangement uses TRBV5-4 and TRBJ2-5, with 9 bases fitting TRBD2. This CDR3 has 15 residues. Germline V gives CDR1 SGHNT, CDR2 YYREEE (reference sequence). As DNA, the CDR3 is TGTGCCAGCAGCTTCCCGGGACTAGCCCAAGAGGCCCAGTACTTC. This gives the protein CASSFPGLAQEAQYF.

This clonotype was detected many times. V is TRBV4-3 and J is TRBJ2-7; D is uncertain. Germline V gene data show CDR1 as LGHNA and CDR2 as YSLEER. Trimming took 1 base from V and 0 from J, leaving 7 bases between them. The CDR3 spans 14 residues. CDR3 amino acids: CASSQVGSSYEQYF. The CDR3 region has the DNA TGCGCCAGCAGCCAAGTAGGCAGCTCCTACGAGCAGTACTTC.

The V and J genes are TRBV10-3 and TRBJ1-5; D not certain. The V gene lost 6 bases and the J gene lost 1 base, with 7 bases spanning the gap. Germline V gene data show CDR1 as ENHRY and CDR2 as SYGVKD. This CDR3 is built from 13 residues. In DNA form, the CDR3 reads TGTGCCATCAGGTCCGAAAGCAATCAGCCCCAGCATTTT. Translated: CAIRSESNQPQHF.

Note on this clonotype: It may be a read error: a sequence one base away is much more abundant. This CDR3 fails to terminate in the conserved phenylalanine or tryptophan, so it likely reflects a read error. This chain joins TRBV3-1 and TRBJ1-1; D remains unclear. The germline CDR1 and CDR2 sequences are LGHDT and YNNKEL (reference sequence). The germline V and J ends were trimmed by 4 bases and 11 bases, with 14 bases remaining between them. This CDR3 spans 12 amino acids. This chain's CDR3 is CASSLEGIGAFL. The CDR3, as DNA: TGTGCCAGCAGCCTCGAGGGAATTGGGGCTTTCCTT.

This clonotype was seen repeatedly, ten times or more. The genes are TRBV20-1 and TRBJ1-5; 9 bases agree with TRBD1. J was trimmed by 6 bases and V by 6 bases; bases with no gene match: 9. Looked up from germline, CDR1 is DFQATT and CDR2 is SNEGSKA (reference sequence). The CDR3 sequence is 14 residues long. The CDR3 region is CSASPPGQGQPQHF. DNA for the CDR3: TGCAGTGCAAGCCCTCCGGGACAGGGTCAGCCCCAGCATTTT.

This clonotype was observed at least ten times. CDR3 loop: CASSPQGVGSYNEQFF. The CDR3 DNA is TGTGCCAGCAGTCCCCAGGGGGTCGGCTCCTACAATGAGCAGTTCTTC. V gene TRBV6-1 combines with J gene TRBJ2-1, with TRBD1 matching over 7 bases. Germline V gene data show CDR1 as MNHNS and CDR2 as SASEGT. With V trimmed by 5 bases and J by 0 bases, 7 bases remained unmatched. The CDR3 covers 16 residues.

This chain joins TRBV28 and TRBJ2-1; no firm D call. The CDR3 sequence is 11 residues long. Trimming cost V 4 bases and J 8 bases, with 6 bases left between them. Germline CDR1 is MDHEN and CDR2 is SYDVKM. The CDR3 DNA reads as TGTGCCAGCAGTTCCACGTATGAGCAGTTCTTC. The encoded protein is CASSSTYEQFF.

There are many counts of this clonotype. This sequence joins TRBV6-1 and TRBJ1-2, with 9 bases aligning to TRBD1. V lost 5 bases, J lost 4 bases, and 8 bases stayed unmatched. The germline CDR1 and CDR2 sequences are MNHNS and SASEGT. The CDR3 contains 15 residues. This CDR3 is CASSYGTGRGYGYTF. CDR3 coding DNA: TGTGCCAGCAGTTATGGGACAGGGAGAGGCTATGGCTACACCTTC.

Notes on this clonotype: A much larger clone lies a single base off, so this may be a read error. The chain joins TRBV7-9 to TRBJ1-5, with D unresolved. The V gene lost 5 bases and the J gene lost 1 base, with 12 bases spanning the gap. The V gene's germline CDR1 is SEHNR and CDR2 FQNEAQ (reference sequence). The CDR3 consists of 15 residues. For the CDR3, the DNA is TGTGCCAGCAGCCCCCAGCTGGGGAGCAATCAGCCCCAGCATTTT. Translated: CASSPQLGSNQPQHF.

On this clonotype itself: A read error may explain this, as a much larger clone is one base away. The chain uses TRBV7-2 and TRBJ1-3; maybe TRBD1 (6 bases). The CDR3 is 13 residues long. Germline assignment: CDR1 SGHTA and CDR2 FQGNSA. The chain's CDR3 is CVSSLGGGNTIYF. The CDR3 DNA is TGTGTCAGCAGCTTAGGGGGGGGAAACACCATATATTTT.

Comment on this clonotype: Compared with germline, one end of the junction differs, possibly owing to a read error. The J gene is TRBJ2-5, the V gene TRBV10-3, with TRBD1 matching over 7 bases. Germline assignment: CDR1 ENHRY and CDR2 SYGVKD. This CDR3 region has 14 residues. CDR3 region: CAISEDRDGETRDF. DNA of the CDR3: TGTGCCATCAGTGAGGACAGGGACGGAGAGACCCGGGACTTC.

Regarding this clonotype: The conserved closing phenylalanine or tryptophan is absent in this CDR3, likely reflecting a read error. This chain links TRBV27 with TRBJ1-1; D not certain. With 5 bases removed from V and 1 base from J, the gap between germline ends came to 11 bases. Germline CDR1 is MNHEY and CDR2 is SMNVEV (reference sequence). This CDR3 region has 14 residues. The CDR3 nucleotides are TGTGCCAGCAGTACCCGGAGCGGGAACACTGAAGCTTTCTCT. Translation: CASSTRSGNTEAFS.